A single sample gave rise to the 15 T cell receptor beta chains below, sequenced in a study of blood T cell repertoires in COVID-19. Profiled with immunoSEQ multiplex PCR; TCRdb holds only in-frame clones, not every one. The sample has about 300,000 clones; 85% to 90% are singletons. The material sequenced was peripheral blood. Receptors originate from a man between 65 and 85 years old with acute or convalescent COVID-19.

The gene calls are TRBV5-1 and TRBJ2-1; TRBD2 aligns across 10 bases. From germline, CDR1 is SGHRS and CDR2 YFSETQ. This CDR3 contains 14 residues. V trimming: 3 bases; J trimming: 8 bases; junction bases outside the gene matches: 5. In DNA form, the CDR3 reads TGCGCCAGCAGCTCGGGGACTAGCGCTCATGAGCAGTTCTTC. This gives the protein CASSSGTSAHEQFF.

The V and J genes are TRBV28 and TRBJ1-5, with a possible D match to TRBD1 (5 bases). This CDR3 is built from 14 residues. V was pared by 6 bases and J by 7 bases, with 16 bases between. CDR1 is MDHEN and CDR2 is SYDVKM in the germline V gene. CDR3 nucleotides: TGTGCCAGCAGGGGGGGGGAATATAGGCAGCCCCAGCATTTT. Protein product: CASRGGEYRQPQHF.

The gene calls are TRBV7-3 and TRBJ2-2; 11 nucleotides line up with TRBD2. CDR3 size: 16 residues. The germline gives CDR1 SGHTA, CDR2 FQGTGA. After removal of 5 bases from V and 1 base from J, the junction contained 3 bases not matched to a gene. CDR3 loop: CASSVTSGGNTGELFF. The CDR3 bases are TGTGCCAGCAGCGTCACTAGCGGGGGGAACACCGGGGAGCTGTTTTTT. The whole variable domain, filled in from reference TRBV7-3 and TRBJ2-2, reads GAGVSQTPSNKVTEKGKYVELRCDPISGHTALYWYRQSLGQGPEFLIYFQGTGAADDSGLPNDRFFAVRPEGSVSTLKIQRTERGDSAVYLCASSVTSGGNTGELFFGEGSRLTVL.

This clone showed up just once. This chain joins TRBV28 and TRBJ2-5, with 8 bases matching TRBD2. The length of the CDR3 is 14 residues. The ends lost 7 bases at V and 0 bases at J; junction bases unmatched: 4. The V gene's germline CDR1 is MDHEN and CDR2 SYDVKM. The CDR3 sequence: CASTHGGDQETQYF. The CDR3 region has the DNA TGTGCCAGCACCCACGGGGGGGACCAAGAGACCCAGTACTTC.

The J gene is TRBJ2-7, the V gene TRBV5-5, with TRBD2 identical over 9 bases. The CDR3 totals 14 residues. Looked up from germline, CDR1 is SGHKS and CDR2 is YYEKEE (reference sequence). V trimming: 4 bases; J trimming: 5 bases; junction bases outside the gene matches: 7. CDR3 residues: CASSPGTSLHEQYF. The CDR3 bases are TGTGCCAGCAGCCCCGGGACTAGCTTACACGAGCAGTACTTC.

This clone was seen a single time. The chain recombines TRBV24-1 with TRBJ2-2; tentative D call: TRBD1 (6 bases). The CDR3 consists of 15 residues. Germline V lookup: CDR1 KGHDR, CDR2 SFDVKD. V lost 4 bases to trimming and J lost 5 bases, with 13 bases between them. The CDR3: CATSDSGTHTGELFF. CDR3 DNA sequence: TGTGCCACCAGTGACTCCGGGACACATACCGGGGAGCTGTTTTTT.

Points on this clone: Other DNA sequences of this sample code for an identical CDR3. The chain recombines TRBV19 with TRBJ1-1; 7 bases map to TRBD1. CDR1 and CDR2 from the germline V gene are LNHDA and SQIVND (reference sequence). V dropped 7 bases and J dropped 2; count of bases not matched to a gene: 4. The length of the CDR3 is 13 residues. The CDR3 DNA follows: TGTGCCAGTATTGACAGGGCCAACACTGAAGCTTTCTTT. It encodes CASIDRANTEAFF.

The chain couples TRBV9 to TRBJ2-3; 14 positions match TRBD2. Losses at the gene ends were 4 bases for V and 7 bases for J; bases not matched to a gene: 5. The V gene's germline CDR1 is SGDLS and CDR2 YYNGEE. This CDR3 has 15 residues. Here the CDR3 DNA reads TGTGCCAGCAGCCCGACTAGCGGGGGGGCAAATACGCAGTATTTT. Protein product: CASSPTSGGANTQYF.

The chain uses TRBV7-8 and TRBJ2-1; D is perhaps TRBD1 (5 bases). Germline CDR1 and CDR2: SGHVS and FQNEAQ. The CDR3 extends over 17 amino acids. The ends were cut back, 2 bases at V and 4 bases at J, with 18 bases in the middle. The CDR3 sequence is CASSLPSGWGRYNEQFF. As DNA, the CDR3 is TGTGCCAGCAGCTTACCCTCGGGTTGGGGCAGATACAATGAGCAGTTCTTC.

The CDR3 DNA sequence: TGTGCCAGCAGCTTGGGGGACAGGGATTTCGCTGGAAACACCATATATTTT. It yields the protein CASSLGDRDFAGNTIYF. V and J are TRBV5-6 and TRBJ1-3, with 9 bases aligning to TRBD1. Germline trimming cut 0 bases from V and 2 bases from J; bases unmatched to any gene: 6. The CDR3 sequence is 17 residues long. In germline, CDR1 is SGHDT, CDR2 YYEEEE.

V usage is TRBV30 and J usage is TRBJ1-1; D is ambiguous. Trimming stripped 4 bases from V and 7 bases from J, with 10 bases between. There are 11 residues in the CDR3. In germline, CDR1 is GTSNPN, CDR2 SVGIG (reference sequence). CDR3 amino acids: CAWNTASEAFF. The CDR3 nucleotides are TGTGCCTGGAATACCGCTAGTGAAGCTTTCTTT.

The chain links TRBV23-1 to TRBJ1-5; D is perhaps TRBD1 (6 bases). TRBV23-1 is an open reading frame whose function is uncertain. Trimming removed 2 bases at V and 0 bases at J, with 14 bases between. CDR3 length: 17 residues. The CDR3, as DNA: TGCGCCAGCAGTCAAGTCCAGGGGCAGGATAGCAATCAGCCCCAGCATTTT. It is translated as CASSQVQGQDSNQPQHF.

The V gene is TRBV28, the J gene TRBJ2-7; D is unresolved. This CDR3 region has 11 residues. Between the trimmed V and J ends, which lost 9 bases and 1 base, there was a span of 7 bases. CDR1 and CDR2 from the germline V gene are MDHEN and SYDVKM. The CDR3 nucleotides are TGTGCCAGTGAGGAATCCTACGAGCAGTACTTC. Encoded protein: CASEESYEQYF.

The rearrangement joins TRBV11-3 to TRBJ2-3, with D possibly being TRBD1 (5 bases). Germline CDR1 is SGHNT and CDR2 is YENEEA. Between the trimmed V and J ends, which lost 0 bases and 4 bases, there was a span of 8 bases. This CDR3 comprises 14 residues. The CDR3 region is CASSLDWTSDTQYF. The CDR3 DNA reads TGTGCCAGCAGCTTAGACTGGACATCAGATACGCAGTATTTT. Filled out from reference TRBV11-3 and TRBJ2-3, the complete variable domain reads EAGVVQSPRYKIIEKKQPVAFWCNPISGHNTLYWYLQNLGQGPELLIRYENEEAVDDSQLPKDRFSAERLKGVDSTLKIQPAELGDSAVYLCASSLDWTSDTQYFGPGTRLTVL.

V and J are TRBV5-1 and TRBJ2-7, with 9 bases fitting TRBD2. Germline V gene sequence: CDR1 SGHRS, CDR2 YFSETQ. CDR3 length equals 16 residues. V shed 4 bases, J shed 6 bases, and the junction held 14 bases outside the gene matches. CDR3 loop: CASSPGLANPPLEQYF. Written as DNA, the CDR3 is TGCGCCAGCAGCCCTGGACTAGCGAACCCCCCCCTCGAGCAGTACTTC. Looking up the rest from reference TRBV5-1 and TRBJ2-7 gives the full variable domain: KAGVTQTPRYLIKTRGQQVTLSCSPISGHRSVSWYQQTPGQGLQFLFEYFSETQRNKGNFPGRFSGRQFSNSRSEMNVSTLELGDSALYLCASSPGLANPPLEQYFGPGTRLTVT.